Sequencing of this TCR beta chain was carried out in a study of CXCR3-negative and CXCR3-positive naive CD8 T cells. Study-level findings and limits: Once cells were cryopreserved, CXCR3 expression went down partly, and most assays used fresh PBMCs. Much lower diversity was found in memory CD8+ cells, while both naive subsets had comparably high diversity. Researchers reported similar TRBV-TRBJ usage in naive CXCR3-negative and CXCR3-positive cells, though memory differed. A higher hydrophobicity marked the TRB CDR3s of CXCR3-positive naive cells versus CXCR3-negative naive cells.

Germline V lookup: CDR1 SNHLY, CDR2 FYNNEI. This CDR3 is built from 13 residues. With respect to this clonotype: Its antigen is unidentified.

cDNA libraries for TRB were generated by 5' RACE incorporating UMI labels. From the 5' RACE reads, TCRdb lists one entry per CDR3 protein and no DNA. The sample holds approximately 96,000 distinct CDR3 sequences. Naive CD8+ T cells displayed a CD45RO-CCR7+CD27+CD95- phenotype. The rearrangement joins TRBV2 to TRBJ2-6; TCRdb names TRBD1, which stays unverified in the absence of DNA. The sequence derives from a human donor in good health. Some clones in this sample may be carry-over from other donors' samples. The sequencing input was naive CXCR3+ CD8+ T cells from blood. Sample subset: CD45RO-CCR7+CD27+CD95- naive CD8+ T cells expressing CXCR3 (TNR3+). The chain's CDR3 is CAKPGSGANVLTF.